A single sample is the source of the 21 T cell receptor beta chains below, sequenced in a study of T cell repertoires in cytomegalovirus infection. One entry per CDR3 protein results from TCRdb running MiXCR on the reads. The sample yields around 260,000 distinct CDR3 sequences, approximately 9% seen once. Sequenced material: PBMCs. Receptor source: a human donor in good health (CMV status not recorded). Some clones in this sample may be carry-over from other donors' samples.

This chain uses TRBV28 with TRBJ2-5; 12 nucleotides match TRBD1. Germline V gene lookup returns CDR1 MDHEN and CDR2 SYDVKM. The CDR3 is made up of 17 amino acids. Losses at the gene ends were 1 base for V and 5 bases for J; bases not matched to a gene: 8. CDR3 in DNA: TGTGCCAGCAGTTTATCCCCGGGACAGGGGGCCGGGGAGACCCAGTACTTC. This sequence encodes CASSLSPGQGAGETQYF.

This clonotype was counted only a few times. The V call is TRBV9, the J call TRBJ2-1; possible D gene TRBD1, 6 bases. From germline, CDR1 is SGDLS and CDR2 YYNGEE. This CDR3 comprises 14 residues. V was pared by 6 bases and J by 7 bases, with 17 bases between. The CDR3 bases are TGTGCCAGCACCCCCCTCGGACAGCTTAATGAGCAGTTCTTC. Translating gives CASTPLGQLNEQFF.

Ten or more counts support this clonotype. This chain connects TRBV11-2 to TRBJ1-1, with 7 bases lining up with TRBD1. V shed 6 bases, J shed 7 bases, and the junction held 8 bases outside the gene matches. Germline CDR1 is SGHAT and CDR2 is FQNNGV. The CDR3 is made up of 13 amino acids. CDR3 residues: CASSQDRNGEAFF. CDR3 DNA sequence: TGTGCCAGCAGTCAGGACAGGAATGGTGAAGCTTTCTTT.

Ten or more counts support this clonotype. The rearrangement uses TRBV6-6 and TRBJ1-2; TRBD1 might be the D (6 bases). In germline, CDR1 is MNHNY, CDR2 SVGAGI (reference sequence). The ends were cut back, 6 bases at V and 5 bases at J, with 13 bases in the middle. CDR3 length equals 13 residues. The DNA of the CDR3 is TGTGCCAGCAGCCCGGGGGCTTTGTATGGCTACACCTTC. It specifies CASSPGALYGYTF.

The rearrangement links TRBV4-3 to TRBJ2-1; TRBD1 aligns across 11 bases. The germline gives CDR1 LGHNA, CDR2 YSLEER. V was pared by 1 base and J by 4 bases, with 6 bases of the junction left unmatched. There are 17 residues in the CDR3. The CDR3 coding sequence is TGCGCCAGCAGCCAAGGTGGCGGGACAGGGGGTTACAATGAGCAGTTCTTC. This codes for CASSQGGGTGGYNEQFF.

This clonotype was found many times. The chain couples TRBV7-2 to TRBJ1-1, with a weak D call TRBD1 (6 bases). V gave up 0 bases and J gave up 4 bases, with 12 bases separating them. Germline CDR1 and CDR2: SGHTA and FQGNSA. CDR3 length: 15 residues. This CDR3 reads CASSLAGARSTEAFF. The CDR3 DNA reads TGTGCCAGCAGCTTAGCGGGGGCCAGAAGCACTGAAGCTTTCTTT.

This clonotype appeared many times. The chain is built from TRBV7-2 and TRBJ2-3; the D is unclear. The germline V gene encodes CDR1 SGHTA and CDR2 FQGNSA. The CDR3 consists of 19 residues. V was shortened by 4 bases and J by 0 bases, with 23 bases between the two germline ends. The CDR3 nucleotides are TGTGCCAGCAGCTCCCAACTTGCCCGAGCACTTAAAAGCACAGATACGCAGTATTTT. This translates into CASSSQLARALKSTDTQYF. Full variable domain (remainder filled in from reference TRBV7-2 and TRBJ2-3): GAGVSQSPSNKVTEKGKDVELRCDPISGHTALYWYRQSLGQGLEFLIYFQGNSAPDKSGLPSDRFSAERTGGSVSTLTIQRTQQEDSAVYLCASSSQLARALKSTDTQYFGPGTRLTVL.

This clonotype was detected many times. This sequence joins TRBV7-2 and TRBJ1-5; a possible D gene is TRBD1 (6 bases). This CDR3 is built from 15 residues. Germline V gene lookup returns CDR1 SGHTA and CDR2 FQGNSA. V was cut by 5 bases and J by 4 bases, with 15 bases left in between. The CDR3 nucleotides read TGTGCCAGCAGCCAAGGGGGGAACGGGAATCAGCCCCAGCATTTT. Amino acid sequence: CASSQGGNGNQPQHF.

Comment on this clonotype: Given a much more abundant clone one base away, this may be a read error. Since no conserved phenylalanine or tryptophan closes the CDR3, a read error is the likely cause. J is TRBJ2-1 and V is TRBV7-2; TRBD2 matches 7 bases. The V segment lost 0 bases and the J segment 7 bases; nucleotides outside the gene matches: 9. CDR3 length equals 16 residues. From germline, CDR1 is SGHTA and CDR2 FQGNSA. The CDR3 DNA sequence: TGTGCCAGCAGCTTAGCCGCGGACTGGGGGGGGAATGAGCAGTTCCTC. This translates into CASSLAADWGGNEQFL.

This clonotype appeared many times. CDR3 loop: CASSFSSGGAKETQYF. CDR3 nucleotides: TGTGCCAGCAGCTTTTCTAGCGGGGGGGCCAAGGAGACCCAGTACTTC. The V and J genes are TRBV7-2 and TRBJ2-5; TRBD2 matches 12 bases. CDR1 SGHTA and CDR2 FQGNSA come from the germline V gene. The CDR3 loop spans 16 amino acids. Trimming cost V 3 bases and J 5 bases; bases outside gene matches: 7.

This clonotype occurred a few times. The CDR3 coding sequence is TGTGCCAGCAGCTTAGCGGGACAGGTTTATGGCTACACCTTC. It is translated as CASSLAGQVYGYTF. The J gene is TRBJ1-2, the V gene TRBV7-6; 8 bases agree with TRBD1. The CDR3 runs 14 residues. CDR1 is SGHVS and CDR2 is FNYEAQ in the germline V gene. The V and J ends lost 0 bases and 5 bases, in that order; junction bases with no gene match: 2.

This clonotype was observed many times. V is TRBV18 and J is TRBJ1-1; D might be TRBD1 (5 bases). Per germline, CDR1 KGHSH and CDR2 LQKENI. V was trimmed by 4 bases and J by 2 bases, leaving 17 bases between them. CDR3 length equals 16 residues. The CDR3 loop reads CASSHTRGILNTEAFF. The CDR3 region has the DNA TGTGCCAGCTCACACACGAGGGGCATCTTAAACACTGAAGCTTTCTTT. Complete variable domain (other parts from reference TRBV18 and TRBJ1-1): NAGVMQNPRHLVRRRGQEARLRCSPMKGHSHVYWYRQLPEEGLKFMVYLQKENIIDESGMPKERFSAEFPKEGPSILRIQQVVRGDSAAYFCASSHTRGILNTEAFFGQGTRLTVV.

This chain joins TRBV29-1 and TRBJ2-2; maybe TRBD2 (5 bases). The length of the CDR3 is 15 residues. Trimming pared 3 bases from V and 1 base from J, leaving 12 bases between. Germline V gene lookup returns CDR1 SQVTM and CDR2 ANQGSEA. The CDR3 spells CSVDIGRGNTGELFF. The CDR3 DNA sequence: TGCAGCGTTGATATTGGCCGGGGGAACACCGGGGAGCTGTTTTTT.

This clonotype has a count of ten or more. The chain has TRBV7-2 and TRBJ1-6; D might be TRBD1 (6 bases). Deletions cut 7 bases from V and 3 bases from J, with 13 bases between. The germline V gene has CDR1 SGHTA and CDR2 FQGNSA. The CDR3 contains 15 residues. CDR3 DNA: TGTGCCAGCAAGACGACAGGAGACTATAATTCACCCCTCCACTTT. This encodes CASKTTGDYNSPLHF.

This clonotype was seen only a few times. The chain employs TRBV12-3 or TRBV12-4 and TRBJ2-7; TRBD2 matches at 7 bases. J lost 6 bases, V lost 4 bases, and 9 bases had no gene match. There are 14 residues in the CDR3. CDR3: CASSSRLASGEQYF. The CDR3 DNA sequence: TGTGCCAGCAGTTCCCGACTAGCCTCCGGCGAGCAGTACTTC.

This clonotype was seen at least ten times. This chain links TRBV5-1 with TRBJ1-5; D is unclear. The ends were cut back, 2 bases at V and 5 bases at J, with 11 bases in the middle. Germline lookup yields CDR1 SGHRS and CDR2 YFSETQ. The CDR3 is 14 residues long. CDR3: CASSLGYRDQPQHF. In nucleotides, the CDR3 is TGCGCCAGCAGCTTAGGGTACCGGGATCAGCCCCAGCATTTT.

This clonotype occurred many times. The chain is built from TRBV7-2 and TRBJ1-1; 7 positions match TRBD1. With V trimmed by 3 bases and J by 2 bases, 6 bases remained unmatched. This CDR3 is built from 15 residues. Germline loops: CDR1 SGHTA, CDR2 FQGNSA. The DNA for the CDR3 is TGTGCCAGCAGCTTGCAGGGGGGGGTCAACACTGAAGCTTTCTTT. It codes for CASSLQGGVNTEAFF.

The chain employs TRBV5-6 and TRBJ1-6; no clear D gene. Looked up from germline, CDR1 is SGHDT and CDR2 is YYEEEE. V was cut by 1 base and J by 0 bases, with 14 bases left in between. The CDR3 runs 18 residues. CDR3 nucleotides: TGTGCCAGCAGCTTGAATAAGTGGAAGAGCTCCTATAATTCACCCCTCCACTTT. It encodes CASSLNKWKSSYNSPLHF.

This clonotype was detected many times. The CDR3 nucleotides are TGCAGTGCTAGCCCCCCACGGACCAGATGGGCTTTCTTT. Its protein product is CSASPPRTRWAFF. V and J are TRBV20-1 and TRBJ1-1; D gene uncertain. The V end lost 3 bases, the J end lost 11 bases, and 19 bases lay between the germline ends. The V gene's germline CDR1 is DFQATT and CDR2 SNEGSKA (reference sequence). The CDR3 is made up of 13 amino acids.

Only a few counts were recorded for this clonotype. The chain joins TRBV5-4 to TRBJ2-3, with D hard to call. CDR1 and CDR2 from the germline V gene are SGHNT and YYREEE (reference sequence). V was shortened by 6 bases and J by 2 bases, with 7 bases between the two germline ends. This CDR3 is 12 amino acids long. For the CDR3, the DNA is TGTGCCAGCACAGCGAACACAGATACGCAGTATTTT. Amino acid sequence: CASTANTDTQYF.

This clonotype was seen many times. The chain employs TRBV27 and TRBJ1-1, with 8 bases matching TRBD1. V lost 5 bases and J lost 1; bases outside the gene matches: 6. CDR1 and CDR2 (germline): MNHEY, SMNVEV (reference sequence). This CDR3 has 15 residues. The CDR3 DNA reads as TGTGCCAGCAGTCATCGGACAGGGAGGAACACTGAAGCTTTCTTT. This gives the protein CASSHRTGRNTEAFF.